One sample yielded the 13 T cell receptor beta chains listed below, sequenced in a study of T cells in women clearing cervical HPV infection. Libraries were prepared by immunoSEQ multiplex PCR; TCRdb keeps only in-frame clonotypes and omits some of them. This specimen shows some 33,000 clones; the ten leading clones hold 4.3%. What was sequenced was blood buffy coat. The source is a woman between 18 and 69 years old with a cervical HPV16 infection that either progressed to CIN3+ or cleared (not recorded which).

Of note for this clone: The CDR3 is cut off 3 residues early in the read; its end comes from the germline J gene. The rearrangement links TRBV19 to TRBJ2-5; D call uncertain. This CDR3 region has 14 residues. V dropped 5 bases and J dropped 4 bases, with 14 bases sitting between them. Germline CDR1 reads LNHDA; CDR2 reads SQIVND (reference sequence). The sequenced part of the CDR3 DNA is TGTGCCAGTAGTCCCCGCAGGTTTGGAGAGACC. Its translation is CASSPRRFGET. In full, the CDR3 is CASSPRRFGETQYF.

Worth noting for this clone: The sequenced fragment ends 3 residues before the CDR3 boundary, so the rest is inferred from the germline J gene. The chain joins TRBV6-1 to TRBJ2-4; a possible D gene is TRBD1 (5 bases). CDR1 MNHNS and CDR2 SASEGT come from the germline V gene. This CDR3 spans 13 amino acids. The CDR3 bases that were read are TGTGCCAGCAGTGACAGGCAGGGCTATGGT. Translating gives CASSDRQGYG. The entire CDR3 protein reads CASSDRQGYGQYF.

With regard to this clone: The sequenced fragment ends 3 residues before the CDR3 boundary, so the rest is inferred from the germline J gene. The gene calls are TRBV30 and TRBJ1-2; D possibly corresponds to TRBD1 (6 bases). This CDR3 has 15 residues. Trimming stripped 0 bases from V and 6 bases from J, with 17 bases between. Germline V gene sequence: CDR1 GTSNPN, CDR2 SVGIG (reference sequence). The CDR3 here is CAWSVRPQQGHGYTF. The CDR3 DNA, read in part, is TGTGCCTGGAGTGTACGCCCACAACAGGGCCATGGC.

Concerning this clone itself: The read gets to within 3 residues of the CDR3 end, and the germline J gene fills in the rest. This sequence joins TRBV7-2 and TRBJ1-1; 7 nucleotides align to TRBD1. J gave up 4 bases and V 5 bases, and 7 bases lay outside the gene matches. The CDR3 is 14 amino acids. Germline loops: CDR1 SGHTA, CDR2 FQGNSA. CDR3 in amino acids: CASSPDRVGTEAFF. The part of the CDR3 DNA that was read is TGTGCCAGCAGCCCAGACAGGGTTGGCACTGAA.

Comment on this clone: The missing CDR3 end, 3 residues past where the read stops, is filled in from the germline J gene. The chain employs TRBV7-2 and TRBJ1-2, with a possible D match to TRBD1 (6 bases). Looked up from germline, CDR1 is SGHTA and CDR2 is FQGNSA. This CDR3 spans 15 amino acids. The CDR3 is CASTPTRQATYDYTF. The CDR3 DNA, read in part, is TGTGCCAGCACCCCCACGAGACAGGCAACCTACGAC.

Notes on this clone: With the read ending 3 residues before the CDR3 end, the germline J gene is used to fill in that end. The rearrangement joins TRBV20-1 to TRBJ1-1, with a tentative D call TRBD1 (6 bases). Trimming removed 2 bases from V and 7 bases from J, with 11 bases in between. The CDR3 extends over 12 amino acids. Germline CDR1 and CDR2: DFQATT and SNEGSKA (reference sequence). The CDR3 bases that were read are TGCAGTGCTAGACAGGGGAGGGTTGAA. It translates to CSARQGRVE. The entire CDR3 sequence reads CSARQGRVEAFF.

A word on this clone: A junction end diverges from the germline sequence, so it may reflect a read error. Read data end 3 residues before the CDR3 end; the end is taken from the germline J gene. This chain links TRBV4-2 with TRBJ2-7; the D gene is possibly TRBD1 (6 bases). Germline lookup yields CDR1 LGHNA and CDR2 YNFKEQ. The CDR3 is 15 residues long. Partial CDR3 DNA: TGCGCCAGCAGCCAAGATCACAGGGACTCCTACGAG. This sequence encodes CASSQDHRDSYE. From start to end, the CDR3 is CASSQDHRDSYEQYF.

The covered CDR3 bases are TGTGCCAGCAGCTTGGTTGGTGGGACAGCGGAGACC. Protein: CASSLVGGTAET. The whole CDR3 is CASSLVGGTAETQYF. The chain is built from TRBV5-6 and TRBJ2-5; 7 bases are a match to TRBD1. The read comes to an end 3 residues before the CDR3 does, leaving the germline J gene to fill in the end. The CDR3 runs to 15 residues. Germline V gene sequence: CDR1 SGHDT, CDR2 YYEEEE. Trimming removed 0 bases from V and 5 bases from J; junction bases left unmatched: 7.

Comments on this clone: The CDR3 end lies 3 residues beyond the end of the read and is filled in from the germline J gene. The rearrangement uses TRBV18 and TRBJ2-4; D is uncertain. The CDR3 loop spans 13 amino acids. CDR1 is KGHSH, CDR2 LQKENI, per germline. The chain's CDR3 is CASSPSGNYGQYF. The CDR3 DNA, read in part, is TGTGCCAGCTCACCGTCCGGCAACTATGGT.

Comments on this clone: With the read ending 3 residues before the CDR3 end, the germline J gene is used to fill in that end. The chain links TRBV5-1 to TRBJ2-5; perhaps TRBD1 as D (5 bases). Germline values: CDR1 SGHRS, CDR2 YFSETQ. Trimming stripped 7 bases from V and 5 bases from J, with 15 bases between. This CDR3 has 13 amino acids. CDR3 region: CASARAGWETQYF. Incomplete CDR3 DNA: TGCGCCAGCGCCAGGGCCGGGTGGGAGACC.

In the case of this clone: With the read ending 3 residues before the CDR3 end, the germline J gene is used to fill in that end. The chain employs TRBV5-1 and TRBJ2-1; TRBD2 agrees at 7 bases. The CDR3 has 16 amino acids. CDR1 and CDR2 (germline): SGHRS, YFSETQ. The ends lost 0 bases at V and 3 bases at J; junction bases unmatched: 6. CDR3 DNA, as far as it was read: TGCGCCAGCAGCTTGGGGTCTAGCGGAAACTACAATGAG. Protein: CASSLGSSGNYNE. The whole CDR3 sequence reads CASSLGSSGNYNEQFF.

For this clone: Read coverage stops 3 residues before the CDR3 terminus; the germline J gene supplies the remainder. The V and J genes are TRBV7-9 and TRBJ1-2; D unresolved. With 1 base removed from V and 1 base from J, the gap between germline ends came to 10 bases. Per germline, CDR1 SEHNR and CDR2 FQNEAQ (reference sequence). This CDR3 is 15 amino acids long. Partial CDR3 DNA: TGTGCCAGCAGCTTAGGCCGTACTCTTAACTATGGC. Translating gives CASSLGRTLNYG. The full CDR3 sequence reads CASSLGRTLNYGYTF. Full variable domain (missing parts from reference TRBV7-9 and TRBJ1-2): DTGVSQNPRHKITKRGQNVTFRCDPISEHNRLYWYRQTLGQGPEFLTYFQNEAQLEKSRLLSDRFSAERPKGSFSTLEIQRTEQGDSAMYLCASSLGRTLNYGYTFGSGTRLTVV.

A note on this clone: The CDR3 end falls 3 residues outside the read, so it is completed with the germline J gene. The chain carries TRBV5-5 and TRBJ2-7; tentative D call: TRBD1 (6 bases). The CDR3 is 15 residues long. The germline gives CDR1 SGHKS, CDR2 YYEKEE (reference sequence). The V gene lost 3 bases and the J gene lost 0 bases, with 13 bases spanning the gap. CDR3 in amino acids: CASSSPGQSSYEQYF. Incomplete CDR3 DNA: TGTGCCAGCAGCTCTCCTGGACAGAGCTCCTACGAG.